Each of the 22 T cell receptor beta chains below was sequenced from the same sample in a study of OX40 agonist ivuxolimab in advanced cancers. TCRdb's table, derived via immunoSEQ multiplex PCR, lists solely in-frame clones and lacks some. The sample includes about 20,000 clones, approximately 82% seen only once; the top ten take approximately 53%. Sample: CD4+ or CD8+ T cells sorted from blood, taken in a trial of the OX40 agonist ivuxolimab. The source of these receptors is an adult with an advanced solid tumor such as melanoma, head and neck, liver or kidney cancer.

The chain is built from TRBV11-2 and TRBJ2-7; D tentatively fits TRBD1 or TRBD2 (5 bases each). Germline CDR1 SGHAT, CDR2 FQNNGV. V was trimmed by 5 bases and J by 6 bases, leaving 14 bases between them. The CDR3 contains 13 residues. In DNA, the CDR3 is TGTGCCAGCAGCCCCGGGACCCACCTCGAGCAGTACTTC. This gives the protein CASSPGTHLEQYF.

This clone was seen a handful of times. The J gene is TRBJ1-6, the V gene TRBV5-6; no firm D call. Germline V gives CDR1 SGHDT, CDR2 YYEEEE. The CDR3 has 13 residues. V was clipped by 2 bases and J by 5 bases, with 5 bases between them. In DNA form, the CDR3 reads TGTGCCAGCAGCTTTGTTGATAATTCACCCCTCCACTTT. As protein: CASSFVDNSPLHF.

The chain links TRBV27 to TRBJ1-6; 7 bases agree with TRBD1. Per the germline V gene, CDR1 is MNHEY and CDR2 is SMNVEV (reference sequence). The CDR3 has 14 amino acids. J was trimmed by 6 bases and V by 6 bases; bases with no gene match: 5. The CDR3 region has the DNA TGTGCCAGCAGCCGACAGGGAGGTAATTCACCCCTCCACTTT. Its protein is CASSRQGGNSPLHF.

The CDR3, as DNA: TGTGCCAGCAGCCCGGGGTCTAGCTCCTACAATGAGCAGTTCTTC. Its protein product is CASSPGSSSYNEQFF. The genes are TRBV5-4 and TRBJ2-1; possible D gene TRBD2, 5 bases. Germline V lookup: CDR1 SGHNT, CDR2 YYREEE (reference sequence). V was pared by 4 bases and J by 0 bases, with 11 bases between. CDR3 length equals 15 residues.

This rearrangement joins TRBV19 to TRBJ2-7; D might be TRBD1 (6 bases). V lost 4 bases to trimming and J lost 4 bases, with 11 bases between them. This CDR3 region has 13 residues. Per the germline V gene, CDR1 is LNHDA and CDR2 is SQIVND (reference sequence). This CDR3 is CASSKQGSYEQYF. The CDR3 coding sequence is TGTGCCAGTAGTAAACAGGGCAGTTACGAGCAGTACTTC.

V is TRBV27 and J is TRBJ2-5, with TRBD1 matching over 9 bases. The germline CDR1 and CDR2 sequences are MNHEY and SMNVEV (reference sequence). The trim removed 5 bases at V and 5 bases at J, leaving 9 bases unmatched. This CDR3 spans 15 amino acids. CDR3 sequence reads: CASSPRGTGWETQYF. The CDR3 nucleotides are TGTGCCAGCAGTCCCCGGGGGACAGGGTGGGAGACCCAGTACTTC.

A few counts support this clone. This CDR3 is also generated by other DNA sequences in the sample. The chain uses TRBV5-4 and TRBJ1-1; 7 bases fit TRBD1. The germline V gene has CDR1 SGHNT and CDR2 YYREEE (reference sequence). This CDR3 is built from 15 residues. J gave up 0 bases and V 4 bases, and 6 bases lay outside the gene matches. CDR3 DNA: TGTGCCAGCAGCCCGGGGGGACAGATGAACACTGAAGCTTTCTTT. The encoded protein is CASSPGGQMNTEAFF.

The CDR3 protein is CASSVEGRGPADTQYF. As DNA, the CDR3 is TGTGCCAGCAGCGTAGAGGGGAGGGGCCCGGCAGATACGCAGTATTTT. The rearrangement joins TRBV9 to TRBJ2-3; 7 nucleotides agree with TRBD2. CDR3 size: 16 residues. Germline V gene data show CDR1 as SGDLS and CDR2 as YYNGEE. V shed 0 bases and J 4 bases; nucleotides not matched to a gene: 8.

The chain has TRBV10-3 and TRBJ2-1, with no clear D. Per the germline V gene, CDR1 is ENHRY and CDR2 is SYGVKD. This CDR3 contains 14 residues. Trimming cost V 2 bases and J 5 bases, with 10 bases left between them. Here the CDR3 reads CAISEINRNNEQFF. The CDR3 nucleotides are TGTGCCATCAGTGAGATTAACAGAAACAATGAGCAGTTCTTC.

The chain is built from TRBV30 and TRBJ2-1; 8 bases fit TRBD2. This CDR3 spans 15 amino acids. In germline, CDR1 is GTSNPN, CDR2 SVGIG (reference sequence). V trimming: 1 base; J trimming: 8 bases; junction bases outside the gene matches: 10. CDR3 DNA sequence: TGTGCCTGGAGTGATAACGGGAGGGGGGTCGATGAGCAGTTCTTC. It yields the protein CAWSDNGRGVDEQFF.

The chain recombines TRBV21-1 with TRBJ2-1. TRBV21-1 is noted as a pseudogene. The CDR3 length is 17 residues. The CDR3 loop is CASSNPHRPGLLNEQFF. CDR3 bases: TGTGCCAGCAGCAACCCTCATCGTCCGGGCCTCCTCAATGAGCAGTTCTTC.

The chain links TRBV4-1 to TRBJ2-7; D ambiguous. Trimming cost V 0 bases and J 2 bases, with 2 bases left between them. The CDR3 contains 12 residues. The germline V gene encodes CDR1 MGHRA and CDR2 YSYEKL. The CDR3 is CASSQDPYEQYF. The CDR3 region has the DNA TGCGCCAGCAGCCAAGACCCCTACGAGCAGTACTTC.

The rearrangement links TRBV29-1 to TRBJ2-2, with D tentatively TRBD1 (6 bases). Trimming removed 7 bases from V and 3 bases from J, with 12 bases in between. Germline loops: CDR1 SQVTM, CDR2 ANQGSEA. CDR3 size: 13 residues. The CDR3 reads CSAVQGDTGELFF. CDR3 DNA: TGCAGCGCGGTACAGGGCGACACCGGGGAGCTGTTTTTT.

This rearrangement joins TRBV28 to TRBJ2-7, with a weak D call TRBD1 (6 bases). Looked up from germline, CDR1 is MDHEN and CDR2 is SYDVKM. This CDR3 is 15 amino acids long. Trimming removed 2 bases at V and 0 bases at J, with 11 bases between. The CDR3 region is CASSLRTGSSYEQYF. CDR3 bases: TGTGCCAGCAGTTTACGAACAGGGAGCTCCTACGAGCAGTACTTC.

The chain links TRBV5-6 to TRBJ2-7; D call uncertain. V gave up 0 bases and J gave up 1 base, with 5 bases separating them. CDR1 is SGHDT and CDR2 is YYEEEE in the germline V gene. The CDR3 has 13 residues. The CDR3 DNA reads as TGTGCCAGCAGCTTGGCCGCTTCCTACGAGCAGTACTTC. Translation: CASSLAASYEQYF.

The chain links TRBV6-5 to TRBJ2-3, with D possibly being TRBD1 (5 bases). CDR1 and CDR2 from the germline V gene are MNHEY and SVGAGI. Trimming cost V 6 bases and J 6 bases, with 13 bases left between them. The CDR3 is made up of 13 amino acids. CDR3 loop: CASSSRGGDTQYF. The CDR3 nucleotides are TGTGCCAGCAGCTCTAGGGGCGGCGATACGCAGTATTTT.

The sample holds a few counts of this clone. The V gene is TRBV4-1, the J gene TRBJ1-1; possible D gene TRBD1, 5 bases. Trimming took 2 bases from V and 7 from J, leaving 11 bases between them. CDR3 length: 13 amino acids. Looked up from germline, CDR1 is MGHRA and CDR2 is YSYEKL. CDR3 sequence: CASSQRRGGEAFF. The CDR3 coding sequence is TGCGCCAGCAGCCAAAGAAGGGGTGGTGAAGCTTTCTTT.

The chain links TRBV19 to TRBJ2-3; a weak D match, TRBD2 (6 bases). The CDR3 is 12 residues long. Trimming removed 8 bases at V and 2 bases at J, with 8 bases between. CDR1 and CDR2 (germline): LNHDA, SQIVND (reference sequence). CDR3 amino acids: CASSRDTDTQYF. For the CDR3, the DNA is TGTGCCAGTTCGCGGGACACAGATACGCAGTATTTT.

This chain links TRBV7-7 with TRBJ1-1; the D gene is possibly TRBD1 (6 bases). Between the trimmed V and J ends, which lost 5 bases and 2 bases, there was a span of 12 bases. Germline CDR1 SSHAT, CDR2 FNYEAQ (reference sequence). The CDR3 has 14 amino acids. DNA for the CDR3: TGTGCCAGCAGCCCCGGGGGCGTAAACACTGAAGCTTTCTTT. This translates into CASSPGGVNTEAFF.

V usage is TRBV29-1 and J usage is TRBJ1-1; no definite D call. The CDR3 runs to 15 residues. CDR1 is SQVTM and CDR2 is ANQGSEA in the germline V gene. Trimming removed 1 base from V and 3 bases from J, with 15 bases in between. The CDR3 DNA follows: TGCAGCGTTGAAGTGGTGGGCGGCTGGGACACTGAAGCTTTCTTT. Protein: CSVEVVGGWDTEAFF.

The chain uses TRBV7-8 and TRBJ2-7, with 8 nucleotides matching TRBD1. The CDR3 loop spans 14 amino acids. CDR1 is SGHVS and CDR2 is FQNEAQ in the germline V gene. Trimming took 2 bases from V and 3 from J; bases not matched to a gene: 3. Here the CDR3 DNA reads TGTGCCAGCAGCTTACGGGACAGGAACTACGAGCAGTACTTC. Translation gives CASSLRDRNYEQYF.

This clone turned up a few times. The CDR3 sequence: CASSYDSGYEQYF. In DNA, the CDR3 is TGCGCCAGCAGCTACGACAGTGGTTACGAGCAGTACTTC. The chain has TRBV5-1 and TRBJ2-7; tentative D call: TRBD1 (5 bases). This CDR3 is 13 amino acids long. V was cut by 3 bases and J by 4 bases, with 11 bases left in between. Germline lookup yields CDR1 SGHRS and CDR2 YFSETQ.